This T cell receptor (beta chain) was sequenced for a study of graft-versus-host responses after intestinal transplantation (dated by TCRdb to about 2021). Context from the whole study: Recipients received multivisceral, liver-intestinal, or isolated intestinal transplants. A peak of at least 4% donor T cells among recipient peripheral blood mononuclear cells was the definition used for donor T cell macrochimerism. The cohort enrolled about two dozen intestinal transplant recipients, one of whom was a retransplant, and a few patients without pretransplant specimens were excluded. All recipients received anti-thymocyte globulin induction followed by maintenance tacrolimus and steroids for around three years. Alloreactive clones were identified by sequencing pre-transplant mixed lymphocyte reaction products and comparing them with unstimulated pre-transplant donor and recipient T cells. Graft-versus-host and host-versus-graft alloreactive T cell clones were tracked in the graft, circulation and bone marrow after intestinal transplantation using bulk TCR-beta CDR3 sequencing. Rather than being sequenced by the commercial service, samples from three later patients were sequenced in-house on an Illumina MiSeq and processed with MiXCR.

This clone was seen once. Its antigen is still unknown. Base qualities are missing; no much larger clone stands one base away. Reading the label with the study, this specimen's time point is: cells obtained before transplantation from donor or recipient. CD3+CD4+ and CD3+CD8+ populations were FACS-sorted from unstimulated pre-transplant donor and recipient cells taken from spleen or lymph nodes. Study-wide findings and limitations: Early after transplant, peak levels of circulating GvH clones were found to be associated with declines in HvG clones. In the allografts of patients with donor T cell macrochimerism, GvH to HvG T cell clonal ratios were high. GvH clones were detected in recipient bone marrow, and some appeared earlier in ileal mucosa or blood, consistent with an intestinal mucosal origin. The conclusions were limited by the relatively low number and heterogeneity of the intestinal transplant patients.

The CDR3 spans 13 residues, from the cysteine through the phenylalanine. Only CDR3 DNA remains: 39 bases, in frame from the first base. At the junction V is shortened by 4 bases and J by 10 bases, with 14 bases in between. The CDR1 and CDR2 encoded by the germline V gene are SGHAT and FQNNGV. The library was made by the immunoSEQ multiplex PCR assay. For most patients, genomic DNA was isolated with the Qiagen DNeasy Blood and Tissue Kit and shipped frozen to Adaptive Biotechnologies for TCR sequencing. Adaptive Biotechnologies carried out high-throughput TCR-beta CDR3 sequencing of genomic DNA for most patients. In the authors' own workflow: TCR sequencing data were retrieved from Adaptive's ImmunoSEQ software for roughly 17 patients, whereas three other patients were processed with MiXCR and VDJtools. CD4 versus CD8 sorting errors were corrected by removing sequences found in both subsets at a frequency ratio below 5:1. CDR3 nucleotide sequences shared between donor and recipient were removed because their origin could not be assigned. Alloreactive clones required at least 2-fold expansion over unstimulated cells and minimum CFSE-low frequency of 0.002% (template counts) or 0.001% (read counts). Clones detected in sequenced pre-transplant spleen, lymph node, or MLR CFSE-low populations of the donor or recipient were defined as mappable. The cumulative frequency of alloreactive clones was calculated as a percentage of all sequences, weighted by copy number. The immuneACCESS repertoire file appears here via TCRdb, limited to in-frame rearrangements. These files lack a portion of the clones; in checked studies, under half of the deficit traces to unresolved V genes, and the cause of the others is not known. V and J calls and clone size are as listed in that table; D and trimming were resolved from the DNA. For this sample the table gives tens of thousands of clones, of which 65% to 85% were detected only once. The top ten hold over 0.45% of the sample.

The starting material was unstimulated CD4+ T cells sorted from spleen or lymph node cells, obtained before transplant. Recombination connected TRBV11-2 to TRBJ2-1; the D gene assignment is ambiguous. This clonotype originated in a human donor who was the organ donor for an intestinal transplant. The CDR3 is CASSSGISGEQFF. The sequenced DNA is TGTGCCAGCAGCTCTGGGATTTCTGGAGAGCAGTTCTTC.